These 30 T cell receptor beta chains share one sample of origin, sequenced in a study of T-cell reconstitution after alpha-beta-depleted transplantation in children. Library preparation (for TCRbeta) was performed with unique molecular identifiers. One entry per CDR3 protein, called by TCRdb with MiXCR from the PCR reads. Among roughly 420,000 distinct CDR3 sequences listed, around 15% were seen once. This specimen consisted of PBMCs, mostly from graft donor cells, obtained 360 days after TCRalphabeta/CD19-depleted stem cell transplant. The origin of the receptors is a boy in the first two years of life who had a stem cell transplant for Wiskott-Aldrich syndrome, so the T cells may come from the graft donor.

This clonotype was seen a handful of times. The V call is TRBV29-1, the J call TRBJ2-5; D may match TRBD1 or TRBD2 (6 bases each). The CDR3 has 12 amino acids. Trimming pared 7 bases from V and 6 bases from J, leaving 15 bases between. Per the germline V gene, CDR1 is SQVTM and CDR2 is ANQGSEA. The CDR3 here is CSGFEGGKTQYF. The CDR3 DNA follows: TGCAGCGGATTTGAGGGGGGAAAGACCCAGTACTTC.

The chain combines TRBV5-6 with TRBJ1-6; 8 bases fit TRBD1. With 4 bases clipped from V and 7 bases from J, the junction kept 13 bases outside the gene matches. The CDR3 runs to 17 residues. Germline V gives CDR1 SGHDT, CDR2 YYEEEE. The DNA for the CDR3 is TGTGCCAGCAGCCATTTACACCGGGACAGGTACAATTCACCCCTCCACTTT. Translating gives CASSHLHRDRYNSPLHF. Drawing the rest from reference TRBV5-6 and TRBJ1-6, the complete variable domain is DAGVTQSPTHLIKTRGQQVTLRCSPKSGHDTVSWYQQALGQGPQFIFQYYEEEERQRGNFPDRFSGHQFPNYSSELNVNALLLGDSALYLCASSHLHRDRYNSPLHFGNGTRLTVT.

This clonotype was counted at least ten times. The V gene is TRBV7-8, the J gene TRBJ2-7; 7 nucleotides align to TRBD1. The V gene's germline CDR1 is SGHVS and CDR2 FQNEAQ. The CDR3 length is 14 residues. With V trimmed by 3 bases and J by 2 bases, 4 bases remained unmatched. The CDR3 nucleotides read TGTGCCAGCAGCTTGACAGGGCCAACCTACGAGCAGTACTTC. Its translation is CASSLTGPTYEQYF. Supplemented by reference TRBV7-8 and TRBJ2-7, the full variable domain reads GAGVSQSPRYKVAKRGQDVALRCDPISGHVSLFWYQQALGQGPEFLTYFQNEAQLDKSGLPSDRFFAERPEGSVSTLKIQRTQQEDSAVYLCASSLTGPTYEQYFGPGTRLTVT.

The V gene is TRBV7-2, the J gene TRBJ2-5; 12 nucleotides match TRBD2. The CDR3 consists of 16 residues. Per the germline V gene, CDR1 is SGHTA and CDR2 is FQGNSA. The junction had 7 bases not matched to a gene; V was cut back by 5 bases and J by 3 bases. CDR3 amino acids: CASSHPRLAGEETQYF. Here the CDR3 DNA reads TGTGCCAGCAGCCACCCGAGACTAGCGGGAGAAGAGACCCAGTACTTC.

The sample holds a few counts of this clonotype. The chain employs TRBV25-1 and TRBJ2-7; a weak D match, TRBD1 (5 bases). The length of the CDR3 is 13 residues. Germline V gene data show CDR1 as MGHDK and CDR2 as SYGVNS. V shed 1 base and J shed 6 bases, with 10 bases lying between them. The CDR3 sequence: CASSESRVTEQYF. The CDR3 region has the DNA TGTGCCAGCAGTGAATCCAGGGTCACCGAGCAGTACTTC.

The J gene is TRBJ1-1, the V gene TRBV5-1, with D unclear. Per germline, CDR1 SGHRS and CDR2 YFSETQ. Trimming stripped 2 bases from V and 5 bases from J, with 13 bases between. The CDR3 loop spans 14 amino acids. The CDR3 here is CASSFQRRGTEAFF. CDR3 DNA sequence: TGCGCCAGCAGCTTCCAGCGGCGGGGTACTGAAGCTTTCTTT.

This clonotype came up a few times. CDR3 in amino acids: CASTGGVGETQYF. The CDR3 DNA is TGCGCCAGCACGGGGGGTGTGGGAGAGACCCAGTACTTC. The chain carries TRBV5-1 and TRBJ2-5; TRBD2 agrees at 7 bases. This CDR3 has 13 residues. The germline V gene encodes CDR1 SGHRS and CDR2 YFSETQ. After removal of 6 bases from V and 4 bases from J, the junction contained 6 bases not matched to a gene.

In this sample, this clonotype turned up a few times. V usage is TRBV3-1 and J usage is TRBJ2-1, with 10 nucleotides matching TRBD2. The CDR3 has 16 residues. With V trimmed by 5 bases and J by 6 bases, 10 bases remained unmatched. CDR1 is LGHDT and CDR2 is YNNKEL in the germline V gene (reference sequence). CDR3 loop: CASSDTWTSGFNEQFF. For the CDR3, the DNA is TGTGCCAGCAGCGATACATGGACTAGCGGTTTCAATGAGCAGTTCTTC.

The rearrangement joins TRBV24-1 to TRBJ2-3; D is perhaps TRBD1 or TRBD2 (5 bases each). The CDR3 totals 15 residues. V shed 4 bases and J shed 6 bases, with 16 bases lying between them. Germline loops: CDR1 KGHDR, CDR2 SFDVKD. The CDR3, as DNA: TGTGCCACCAGTGACCAGGGAGTAGGGGAGGATACGCAGTATTTT. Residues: CATSDQGVGEDTQYF.

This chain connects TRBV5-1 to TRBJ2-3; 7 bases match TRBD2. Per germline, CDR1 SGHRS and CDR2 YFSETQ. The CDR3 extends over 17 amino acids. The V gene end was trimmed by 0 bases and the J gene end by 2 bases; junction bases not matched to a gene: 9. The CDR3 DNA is TGCGCCAGCAGCTTGGGAGTTAGCGGGTCCCTCACAGATACGCAGTATTTT. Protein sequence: CASSLGVSGSLTDTQYF.

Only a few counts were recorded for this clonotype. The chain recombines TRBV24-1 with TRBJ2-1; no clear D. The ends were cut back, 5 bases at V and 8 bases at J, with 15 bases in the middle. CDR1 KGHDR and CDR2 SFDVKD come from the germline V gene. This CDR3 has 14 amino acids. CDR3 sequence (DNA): TGTGCCACCAGTGGACCCCGACCGACGGATGAGCAGTTCTTC. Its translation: CATSGPRPTDEQFF.

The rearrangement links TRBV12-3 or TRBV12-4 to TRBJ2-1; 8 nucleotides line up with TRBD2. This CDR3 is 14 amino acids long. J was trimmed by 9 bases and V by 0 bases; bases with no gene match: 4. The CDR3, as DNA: TGTGCCAGCAGTTTAGCCGGGGGGGCTGGTGAGCAGTTCTTC. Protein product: CASSLAGGAGEQFF.

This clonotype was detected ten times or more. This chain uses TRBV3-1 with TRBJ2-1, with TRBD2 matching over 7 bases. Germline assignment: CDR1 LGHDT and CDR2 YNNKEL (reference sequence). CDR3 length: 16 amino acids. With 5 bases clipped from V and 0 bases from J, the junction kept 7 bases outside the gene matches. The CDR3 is CASSSPTSSSYNEQFF. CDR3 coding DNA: TGTGCCAGCAGCTCGCCGACTAGCTCCTCCTACAATGAGCAGTTCTTC.

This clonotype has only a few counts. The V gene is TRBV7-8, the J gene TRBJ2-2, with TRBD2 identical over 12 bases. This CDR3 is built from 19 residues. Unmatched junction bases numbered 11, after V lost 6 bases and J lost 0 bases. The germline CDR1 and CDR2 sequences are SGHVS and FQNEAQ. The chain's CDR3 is CASRSRLAGVSANTGELFF. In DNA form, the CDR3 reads TGTGCCAGCAGATCCCGACTAGCGGGAGTGTCAGCGAACACCGGGGAGCTGTTTTTT.

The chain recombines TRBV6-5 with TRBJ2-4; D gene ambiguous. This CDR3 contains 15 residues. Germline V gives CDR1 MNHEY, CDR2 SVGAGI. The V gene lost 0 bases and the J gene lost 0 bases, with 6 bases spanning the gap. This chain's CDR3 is CASSYSSIAKNIQYF. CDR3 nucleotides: TGTGCCAGCAGTTACTCCTCAATAGCCAAAAACATTCAGTACTTC.

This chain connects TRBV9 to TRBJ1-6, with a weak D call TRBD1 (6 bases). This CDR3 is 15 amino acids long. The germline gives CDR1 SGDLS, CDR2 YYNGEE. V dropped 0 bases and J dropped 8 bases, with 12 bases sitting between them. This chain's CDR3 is CASSVVGAGDSPLHF. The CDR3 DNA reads TGTGCCAGCAGCGTAGTTGGGGCAGGGGATTCACCCCTCCACTTT.

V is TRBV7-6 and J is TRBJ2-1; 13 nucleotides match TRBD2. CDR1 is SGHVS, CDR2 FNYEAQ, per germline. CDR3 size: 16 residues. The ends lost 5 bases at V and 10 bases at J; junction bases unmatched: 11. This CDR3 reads CASSGLRTSGRHEQFF. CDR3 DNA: TGTGCCAGCAGCGGCTTAAGGACTAGCGGGAGACACGAGCAGTTCTTC.

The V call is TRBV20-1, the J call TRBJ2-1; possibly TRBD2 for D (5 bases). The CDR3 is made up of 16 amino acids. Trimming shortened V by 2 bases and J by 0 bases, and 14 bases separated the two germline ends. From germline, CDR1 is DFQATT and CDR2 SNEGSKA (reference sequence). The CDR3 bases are TGCAGTGCTAGAAGATTCCTACGGGGCTCCTACAATGAGCAGTTCTTC. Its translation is CSARRFLRGSYNEQFF.

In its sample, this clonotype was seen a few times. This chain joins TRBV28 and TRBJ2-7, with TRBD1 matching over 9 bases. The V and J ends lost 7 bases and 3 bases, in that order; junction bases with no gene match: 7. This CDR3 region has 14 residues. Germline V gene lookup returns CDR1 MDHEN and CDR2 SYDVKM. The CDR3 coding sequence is TGTGCCAGCACTAACCGACAGGGGGTCTACGAGCAGTACTTC. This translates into CASTNRQGVYEQYF.

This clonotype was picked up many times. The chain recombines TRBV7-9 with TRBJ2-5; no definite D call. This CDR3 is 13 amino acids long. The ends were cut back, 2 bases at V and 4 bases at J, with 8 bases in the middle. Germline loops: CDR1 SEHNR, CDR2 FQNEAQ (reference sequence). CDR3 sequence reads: CASSLIPGETQYF. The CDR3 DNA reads TGTGCCAGCAGCTTAATACCTGGAGAGACCCAGTACTTC.

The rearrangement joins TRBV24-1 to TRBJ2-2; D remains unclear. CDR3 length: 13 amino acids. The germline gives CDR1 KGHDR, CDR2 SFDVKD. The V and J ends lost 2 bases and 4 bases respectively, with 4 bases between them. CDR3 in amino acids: CATSDSFTGELFF. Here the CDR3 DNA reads TGTGCCACCAGTGATTCTTTCACCGGGGAGCTGTTTTTT.

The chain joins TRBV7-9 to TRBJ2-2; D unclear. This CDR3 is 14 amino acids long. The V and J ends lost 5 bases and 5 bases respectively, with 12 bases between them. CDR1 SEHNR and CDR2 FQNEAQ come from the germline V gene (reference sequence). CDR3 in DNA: TGTGCCAGCAGCCAATACCGTCGGACCGGGGAGCTGTTTTTT. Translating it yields CASSQYRRTGELFF.

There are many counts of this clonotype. Written as DNA, the CDR3 is TGTGCCATCAGTGTCGATCGCGGGACAGGGGGGAACTACAATGAGCAGTTCTTC. Protein product: CAISVDRGTGGNYNEQFF. The chain links TRBV10-3 to TRBJ2-1; 11 bases align to TRBD1. CDR3 size: 18 residues. After removal of 4 bases from V and 3 bases from J, the junction contained 11 bases not matched to a gene. The germline CDR1 and CDR2 sequences are ENHRY and SYGVKD.

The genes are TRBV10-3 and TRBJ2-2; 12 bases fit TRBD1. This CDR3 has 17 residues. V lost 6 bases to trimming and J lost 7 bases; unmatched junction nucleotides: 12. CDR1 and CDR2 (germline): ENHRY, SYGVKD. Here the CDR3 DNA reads TGTGCCATCAGATCCCCGGGACAGGGGGCGCATGGCGGGGAGCTGTTTTTT. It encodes CAIRSPGQGAHGGELFF.

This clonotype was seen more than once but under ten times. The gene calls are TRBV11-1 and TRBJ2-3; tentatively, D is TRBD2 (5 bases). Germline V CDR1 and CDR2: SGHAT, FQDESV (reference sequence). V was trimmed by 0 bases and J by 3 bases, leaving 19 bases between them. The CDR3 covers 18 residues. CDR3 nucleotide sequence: TGTGCCAGCAGCTTAGCGCTTGACGGTGGAGGAGGAACAGATACGCAGTATTTT. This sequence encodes CASSLALDGGGGTDTQYF.

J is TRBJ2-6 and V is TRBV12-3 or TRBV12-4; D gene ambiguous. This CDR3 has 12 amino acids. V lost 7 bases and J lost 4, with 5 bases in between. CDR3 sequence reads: CASTLGANVLTF. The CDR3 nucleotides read TGTGCCAGCACCTTGGGGGCCAACGTCCTGACTTTC.

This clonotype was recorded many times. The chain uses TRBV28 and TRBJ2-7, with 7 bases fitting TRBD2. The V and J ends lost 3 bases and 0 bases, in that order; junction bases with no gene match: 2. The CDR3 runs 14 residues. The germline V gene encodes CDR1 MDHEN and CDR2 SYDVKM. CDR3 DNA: TGTGCCAGCAGTTTGGGGGGGGACTCCTACGAGCAGTACTTC. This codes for CASSLGGDSYEQYF.

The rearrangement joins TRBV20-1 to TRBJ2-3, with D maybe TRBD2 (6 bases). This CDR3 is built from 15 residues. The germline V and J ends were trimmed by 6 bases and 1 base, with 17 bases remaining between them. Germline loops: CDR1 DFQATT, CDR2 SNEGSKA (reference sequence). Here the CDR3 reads CSATFTPGGTDTQYF. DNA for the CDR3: TGCAGTGCCACCTTTACCCCGGGGGGCACAGATACGCAGTATTTT.

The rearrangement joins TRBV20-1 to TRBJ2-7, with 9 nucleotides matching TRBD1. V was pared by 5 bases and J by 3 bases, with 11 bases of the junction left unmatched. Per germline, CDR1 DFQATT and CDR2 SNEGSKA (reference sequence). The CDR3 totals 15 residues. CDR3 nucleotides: TGCAGTGCTTCCAATCCCGGGACAGGGAACTACGAGCAGTACTTC. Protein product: CSASNPGTGNYEQYF.

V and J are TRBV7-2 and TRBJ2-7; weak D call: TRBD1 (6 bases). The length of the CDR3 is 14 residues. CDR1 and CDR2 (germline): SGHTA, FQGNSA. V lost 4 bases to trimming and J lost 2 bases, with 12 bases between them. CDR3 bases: TGTGCCAGCAGCTGGGTAAAGGGGGCCTACGAGCAGTACTTC. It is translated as CASSWVKGAYEQYF.